Shown below are 24 T cell receptor beta chains from a single sample sequenced in a study of cytomegalovirus exposure and HLA in healthy donors. PCR amplification relied on 60 Vbeta primers (plus 13 Jbeta primers). The protocol was immunoSEQ multiplex PCR, while the TCRdb copy is restricted to in-frame clones and leaves out a portion. Among approximately 61,000 clones listed, around 72% were seen once. The sequenced sample was PBMCs. These receptors were taken from a man aged 50 to 60 in good health and CMV-seropositive.

The chain recombines TRBV19 with TRBJ1-1, with D unresolved. The CDR3 has 13 amino acids. With 9 bases removed from V and 0 bases from J, the gap between germline ends came to 11 bases. Germline V gene data show CDR1 as LNHDA and CDR2 as SQIVND (reference sequence). The CDR3 spells CASSENMNTEAFF. The CDR3 bases are TGTGCCAGCAGTGAAAACATGAACACTGAAGCTTTCTTT.

This clone was counted between two and nine times. The chain couples TRBV19 to TRBJ2-1; the match to TRBD2 covers 8 bases. The J segment lost 8 bases and the V segment lost 5 bases, leaving 8 bases of the junction unmatched. This CDR3 has 14 residues. The germline V gene has CDR1 LNHDA and CDR2 SQIVND (reference sequence). The CDR3 DNA sequence: TGTGCCAGTAGTCTTGGGACTAGAGGCGATGAGCAGTTCTTC. This gives the protein CASSLGTRGDEQFF.

This rearrangement joins TRBV30 to TRBJ2-2; 9 positions match TRBD1. Germline V gene lookup returns CDR1 GTSNPN and CDR2 SVGIG (reference sequence). CDR3 length: 16 residues. The ends lost 2 bases at V and 7 bases at J; junction bases unmatched: 11. The CDR3 DNA sequence: TGTGCCTGGAGTCCTCCGGGACAGGGCCAAGACGGGGAGCTGTTTTTT. Protein sequence: CAWSPPGQGQDGELFF.

This sequence joins TRBV7-9 and TRBJ2-3, with 10 bases lining up with TRBD2. Germline CDR1 SEHNR, CDR2 FQNEAQ (reference sequence). Unmatched junction bases numbered 2, after V lost 3 bases and J lost 2 bases. The CDR3 has 15 amino acids. The DNA of the CDR3 is TGTGCCAGCAGCTTCACTAGCGGGGACACAGATACGCAGTATTTT. This gives the protein CASSFTSGDTDTQYF.

The V call is TRBV5-4, the J call TRBJ1-3; D remains unclear. Trimming pared 0 bases from V and 0 bases from J, leaving 7 bases between. This CDR3 comprises 15 residues. Germline V CDR1 and CDR2: SGHNT, YYREEE (reference sequence). CDR3 DNA sequence: TGTGCCAGCAGCTTGGACCCGAGCTCTGGAAACACCATATATTTT. It translates to CASSLDPSSGNTIYF.

This clone was detected only once. The V call is TRBV7-6, the J call TRBJ2-1; 9 bases are a match to TRBD2. This CDR3 is 15 amino acids long. Germline CDR1 is SGHVS and CDR2 is FNYEAQ. J gave up 7 bases and V 2 bases, and 6 bases lay outside the gene matches. The CDR3 region is CASSLRREGGNEQFF. CDR3 bases: TGTGCCAGCAGCTTAAGGCGGGAGGGAGGAAATGAGCAGTTCTTC. Together with reference TRBV7-6 and TRBJ2-1, the CDR3 gives the full variable domain: GAGVSQSPRYKVTKRGQDVALRCDPISGHVSLYWYRQALGQGPEFLTYFNYEAQQDKSGLPNDRFSAERPEGSISTLTIQRTEQRDSAMYRCASSLRREGGNEQFFGPGTRLTVL.

This clone was seen just once. The chain is built from TRBV10-3 and TRBJ2-3; 9 bases are shared with TRBD2. Germline CDR1 ENHRY, CDR2 SYGVKD. With 7 bases clipped from V and 6 bases from J, the junction kept 17 bases outside the gene matches. This CDR3 is built from 17 residues. Here the CDR3 DNA reads TGTGCCATCACCAACCGATTTAGCGGGAGAGGTGAGGATACGCAGTATTTT. As protein: CAITNRFSGRGEDTQYF.

This clone was seen more than once but under ten times. The rearrangement links TRBV7-2 to TRBJ1-5; TRBD1 matches at 7 bases. The CDR3 has 13 amino acids. Trimming removed 8 bases from V and 0 bases from J; junction bases left unmatched: 1. Germline lookup yields CDR1 SGHTA and CDR2 FQGNSA. CDR3 loop: CASGQDSNQPQHF. For the CDR3, the DNA is TGTGCCAGCGGACAGGATAGCAATCAGCCCCAGCATTTT.

This clone was seen just once. The chain couples TRBV28 to TRBJ1-1; D call uncertain. Trimming left V 3 bases short and J 1 base short, with 12 bases between. The CDR3 has 15 residues. The germline V gene encodes CDR1 MDHEN and CDR2 SYDVKM. The CDR3: CASSFPRLRNTEAFF. CDR3 nucleotides: TGTGCCAGCAGTTTTCCCCGACTCAGGAACACTGAAGCTTTCTTT.

This clone was counted a single time. This chain links TRBV15 with TRBJ2-1, with 9 bases that match TRBD2. The CDR3 covers 15 residues. Looked up from germline, CDR1 is LNHNV and CDR2 is YYDKDF (reference sequence). The junction had 10 bases not matched to a gene; V was cut back by 6 bases and J by 7 bases. The DNA of the CDR3 is TGTGCCACCAGAGGCGGGAGGGCCGTGGGGAATGAGCAGTTCTTC. Its translation is CATRGGRAVGNEQFF.

This sequence joins TRBV4-1 and TRBJ1-1, with D unresolved. Germline assignment: CDR1 MGHRA and CDR2 YSYEKL. V was pared by 1 base and J by 4 bases, with 19 bases between. The length of the CDR3 is 17 residues. The CDR3 DNA is TGCGCCAGCAGCCAAGTTAACCTCGTCTCCTACGGCACTGAAGCTTTCTTT. Protein sequence: CASSQVNLVSYGTEAFF.

The chain links TRBV28 to TRBJ1-4, with D possibly matching TRBD1 (6 bases). CDR1 and CDR2 (germline): MDHEN, SYDVKM. V lost 9 bases to trimming and J lost 6 bases, with 17 bases between them. This CDR3 is built from 14 residues. CDR3 DNA sequence: TGTGCCAGTGGAACAGGGCCTAATTATGAAAAACTGTTTTTT. It encodes CASGTGPNYEKLFF.

The chain couples TRBV27 to TRBJ2-7; weak D call: TRBD1 (5 bases). V lost 3 bases, J lost 2 bases, and 8 bases lay in between. The CDR3 contains 13 residues. Per the germline V gene, CDR1 is MNHEY and CDR2 is SMNVEV (reference sequence). The CDR3 sequence is CASSFDRTYEQYF. CDR3 in DNA: TGTGCCAGCAGTTTTGACAGAACCTACGAGCAGTACTTC.

The chain joins TRBV29-1 to TRBJ1-4, with TRBD1 matching over 7 bases. This CDR3 has 14 amino acids. The ends lost 4 bases at V and 8 bases at J; junction bases unmatched: 10. From germline, CDR1 is SQVTM and CDR2 ANQGSEA. The DNA of the CDR3 is TGCAGCGTTGCCCAGGGGGTAGGTCAGGAAAAACTGTTTTTT. Protein: CSVAQGVGQEKLFF.

The chain recombines TRBV6-5 with TRBJ1-5, with TRBD1 matching 9 bases. The CDR3 is 14 residues long. Germline CDR1 reads MNHEY; CDR2 reads SVGAGI. Trimming removed 7 bases from V and 5 bases from J; junction bases left unmatched: 6. CDR3 nucleotides: TGTGCCAGCAAAAGGGACAGGGTGGATCAGCCCCAGCATTTT. Translated: CASKRDRVDQPQHF.

The V call is TRBV5-4, the J call TRBJ2-2; 8 nucleotides agree with TRBD2. Germline CDR1 SGHNT, CDR2 YYREEE (reference sequence). The CDR3 is 16 amino acids. Trimming removed 4 bases from V and 1 base from J; junction bases left unmatched: 6. CDR3 sequence: CASSPGRGGNTGELFF. In DNA form, the CDR3 reads TGTGCCAGCAGCCCGGGACGGGGGGGGAACACCGGGGAGCTGTTTTTT.

The CDR3 is CASSLGSAAGNQPQHF. The CDR3 DNA is TGTGCCAGCAGCTTAGGTTCGGCGGCAGGGAATCAGCCCCAGCATTTT. The J gene is TRBJ1-5, the V gene TRBV7-2, with D possibly TRBD1 on 5 matching bases. The V end lost 1 base, the J end lost 4 bases, and 14 bases lay between the germline ends. The CDR3 is made up of 16 amino acids. From germline, CDR1 is SGHTA and CDR2 FQGNSA. Full variable domain (missing parts from reference TRBV7-2 and TRBJ1-5): GAGVSQSPSNKVTEKGKDVELRCDPISGHTALYWYRQSLGQGLEFLIYFQGNSAPDKSGLPSDRFSAERTGGSVSTLTIQRTQQEDSAVYLCASSLGSAAGNQPQHFGDGTRLSIL.

The CDR3 DNA sequence: TGTGCCAGCAGTGAGGCAGGGGGCTATGGCTACACCTTC. Its protein is CASSEAGGYGYTF. V gene TRBV6-1 combines with J gene TRBJ1-2, with TRBD1 matching over 7 bases. V gave up 3 bases and J gave up 4 bases; unmatched junction bases: 2. The CDR3 loop spans 13 amino acids. Germline CDR1 and CDR2: MNHNS and SASEGT.

The chain links TRBV5-8 to TRBJ1-6; no reliable D call. The germline V and J ends were trimmed by 8 bases and 0 bases, with 27 bases remaining between them. Germline CDR1 and CDR2: SGHTS and YDEGEE. There are 20 residues in the CDR3. The DNA of the CDR3 is TGTGCCAGTAGAAGGGAGCCTGGGCAAGCCCTAAGCTCCTATAATTCACCCCTCCACTTT. Its protein product is CASRREPGQALSSYNSPLHF.

The rearrangement links TRBV4-3 to TRBJ1-2; TRBD1 matches 8 bases. Germline CDR1 reads LGHNA; CDR2 reads YSLEER. The CDR3 length is 15 residues. J gave up 6 bases and V 3 bases, and 9 bases lay outside the gene matches. This CDR3 reads CASSHPDRAGNGYTF. As DNA, the CDR3 is TGCGCCAGCAGCCACCCGGACAGGGCAGGGAATGGCTACACCTTC.

The chain combines TRBV7-3 with TRBJ2-1, with a tentative D call TRBD1 (6 bases). Germline V lookup: CDR1 SGHTA, CDR2 FQGTGA. This CDR3 spans 15 amino acids. Trimming removed 3 bases from V and 5 bases from J, with 14 bases in between. CDR3 in amino acids: CASSLTGRSDNEQFF. In nucleotides, the CDR3 is TGTGCCAGCAGCTTGACAGGTCGGTCAGACAATGAGCAGTTCTTC.

This clone has only a few counts. This sequence joins TRBV4-3 and TRBJ2-1; D gene uncertain. Trimming cost V 1 base and J 12 bases, with 25 bases left between them. Germline lookup yields CDR1 LGHNA and CDR2 YSLEER. CDR3 size: 17 residues. CDR3 DNA sequence: TGCGCCAGCAGCCAAGCTATGATCGCCCTCATCTACCATGCGCAGTTCTTC. It yields the protein CASSQAMIALIYHAQFF.

This clone has a single count. The V and J genes are TRBV2 and TRBJ2-3; 15 bases align to TRBD2. Trimming cost V 4 bases and J 3 bases; bases outside gene matches: 2. In germline, CDR1 is SNHLY, CDR2 FYNNEI. CDR3 length: 16 residues. CDR3 in DNA: TGTGCCAGCAGTGCAGGACTAGCGGGGGGGACAGATACGCAGTATTTT. Its protein product is CASSAGLAGGTDTQYF.

This chain uses TRBV19 with TRBJ2-5; TRBD2 is a possible D gene (6 bases). The CDR3 extends over 13 amino acids. Trimming took off 1 base at V and 11 bases at J, with 14 bases between the two ends. Germline V lookup: CDR1 LNHDA, CDR2 SQIVND (reference sequence). The CDR3 region has the DNA TGTGCCAGTAGTATAGGGGGACCTCGGGAGCAGTACTTC. Translation gives CASSIGGPREQYF. Complete variable domain (other parts from reference TRBV19 and TRBJ2-5): DGGITQSPKYLFRKEGQNVTLSCEQNLNHDAMYWYRQDPGQGLRLIYYSQIVNDFQKGDIAEGYSVSREKKESFPLTVTSAQKNPTAFYLCASSIGGPREQYFGPGTRLLVL.